The present TCR beta chain was sequenced within a study of OX40 agonist ivuxolimab in advanced cancers. Study findings and constraints: Patients with a partial response at 0.1-3.0 mg/kg had among the lowest clonal expansion. Expanded peripheral T-cell antigen specificity went undetermined.

There are 13 residues in the CDR3. Germline V gene sequence: CDR1 SNHLY, CDR2 FYNNEI. V lost 4 bases, J lost 6 bases, and 13 bases lay in between. Remarks on this clone: Its antigen is unknown.

Assay used: immunoSEQ multiplex PCR; TCRdb lists only in-frame clones, some missing. Seen here are 77,000 or so clones, about 93% observed once, and the top ten hold about a fifth. Exclusion applied to patients with autoimmune disease history or systemic immunosuppression. This receptor was obtained from an adult with an advanced solid tumor such as melanoma, head and neck, liver or kidney cancer. V and J are TRBV2 and TRBJ2-7; D gene uncertain. The sequencing here drew on CD4+ or CD8+ T cells sorted from blood, taken in a trial of the OX40 agonist ivuxolimab. CDR3 bases: TGTGCCAGCAGTGCGTCCGCCTCGGGCGAGCAGTACTTC. This gives the protein CASSASASGEQYF. The complete variable domain, with remaining parts taken from reference TRBV2 and TRBJ2-7, reads EPEVTQTPSHQVTQMGQEVILRCVPISNHLYFYWYRQILGQKVEFLVSFYNNEISEKSEIFDDQFSVERPDGSNFTLKIRSTKLEDSAMYFCASSASASGEQYFGPGTRLTVT.